This T cell receptor beta chain was sequenced during a study of human T cells and chemical hapten exposure. Study overall: Per-sample TCR yield variability stemmed mainly from small pooled library volume differences. Findings and caveats of the study: Sensitizing to DPC left TCRs with a frequency above 1 in 1000 unaltered.

The CDR3 covers 13 residues. Germline assignment: CDR1 SGHAT and CDR2 FQNNGV. The V gene lost 5 bases and the J gene lost 4 bases, with 9 bases spanning the gap. There are many counts of this clonotype. Its cognate antigen is unknown. Whole blood, unfractionated, served as the material for total RNA extraction. Individual cDNA molecules in this library carried unique molecular identifiers. In the original workflow: The number of TCRs in each sample had a median of about 96,000 and spanned 23,224 to 690,600. TCRdb processed the 5' RACE reads anew with MiXCR; each CDR3 protein has one entry. It is TCRdb's table, rather than the study itself, that gives the V and J calls and clone size. This sample has around 140,000 distinct CDR3 sequences, with roughly 4% found just once.

This TCR was recovered from a female donor in good health. This rearrangement joins TRBV11-2 to TRBJ2-1; D is unclear. The CDR3 DNA sequence: TGTGCCAGCAGCCCAAGAGAGTACAATGAGCAGTTCTTC. It yields the protein CASSPREYNEQFF.